The present T cell receptor (beta chain) was sequenced within a study of cytomegalovirus exposure and HLA in healthy donors (TCRdb year 2017). Describing the broader study: In an earlier analysis of roughly 590 of the donors, less than 350 Gb of sequence data and 90 million to 120 million unique TCR beta sequences from about 179 million T cells were reported. About 300 gigabases of sequencing data and around 87 million unique TCR sequences were included in an early release covering over 600 HLA-typed donors. Of the roughly 400 genotyped donors, approximately 83% fell in the genetic ancestry cluster associated with self-reported Caucasian donors. The study aimed to test whether signatures of past pathogen exposure could be identified by cataloging public T cell receptors. The study used immunosequencing to profile the T cell repertoires of approximately 640 subjects and linked those repertoires to cytomegalovirus serostatus. Along with the approximately 700-subject first cohort, a separate validation cohort of about 110 different subjects was used. To predict cytomegalovirus infection status, the study brought together high-throughput TCR immunosequencing, statistical association of individual TCRs with disease status, and machine learning. A later analysis re-analyzed previously published TCR beta repertoires from roughly 690 donors and added high-resolution HLA genotyping to study TCR occurrence patterns. The later analysis used no new phenotypic data to find candidate immune exposures, relying instead on TCR beta sequences and their occurrence across donors. An earlier analysis of around 580 of the donors used high-throughput TCR beta sequencing to judge whether each TCR beta V gene segment behaved as functional or pseudogenic. Donor age, sex, ethnicity and CMV serostatus were compiled together with the repertoire data. Genome-wide SNP genotypes for about 65% of the 666 donors were used in a later genetic analysis, which treated that subset as a discovery cohort. All discovery cohort repertoires had been generated using a single sequencing platform. Both class I and class II loci were covered by HLA typing, at four-digit resolution. Typing coverage varied by locus: roughly 620-640 donors for A, B, C, DRB1 and DQB1; 522 for DQA1; over 600 for DPA1; approximately 470 for DPB1. About five DR-DQ haplotypes were treated as single units for association and clustering because of strong linkage in the cohort. Among roughly 400 genotyped donors of the cohort, an average of approximately 250,000 unique TCR beta nucleotide sequences were sequenced per donor, roughly 20% of them non-productive. Study-wide conclusions, independent of this receptor: According to a later genetic analysis, donors in an Asian-associated ancestry cluster had fewer N-insertions in productive TCRs than the approximately 700-donor mean. While some public TCRs were present in many individuals, most TCR sequences turned up only very rarely across donors. A further reported finding was that TCR beta sequences accurately predicted the HLA-A and HLA-B alleles for most subjects in the first cohort. Only TCR beta chains were sequenced in this cohort, and the absence of alpha or paired-chain data limited detectable features. A later analysis reported that several top co-occurrence clusters appeared linked to parvovirus B19, influenza, CMV and Epstein-Barr virus. Because the 87-base-pair reads could not distinguish some IMGT-functional V segments, including TRBV6-2 and TRBV6-3, those segments were excluded. Presence/absence analyses assumed roughly uniform sequencing depth across donors, an assumption that may not hold. Correlated functional status among segregating V segments might be attributable to linkage disequilibrium, but an unknown experimental factor could not be ruled out. In vitro tests confirmed that three of the cytomegalovirus-associated TCR beta chains recognize cytomegalovirus antigens. In a later analysis, HLA-associated TCR beta chains showed more clonal expansion and lower generation probabilities than non-associated chains that were equally common. In a later analysis, the rate of TCR association differed among HLA loci, with DRB1 alleles having the most associated TCRs and HLA-C alleles having the fewest. Because HLA typing was unavailable for some donors at each locus, only the typed subset was used in association tests. In both the original and validation cohorts, the classifier was reported to diagnose cytomegalovirus status with high specificity and sensitivity. Immune exposure information for the cohort was limited to CMV serostatus. According to a later analysis, most CMV-associated TCR beta chains appeared to be HLA-restricted, and the HLA associations seemed to be driven largely by CMV exposure. Specific HLA alleles were associated with 15,000 to 20,000 TCR beta sequences at a false discovery rate of 0.05 in a later analysis. It was suggested by the authors that the approach could potentially be generalized to other disease states and immunological phenotypes. Because counts were too low, about 15 rarely observed V segments, including chromosome 9 orphons, were left out of the earlier analysis of several hundred of the donors. A cluster of highly shared sequence variants was judged likely to be a technical artifact of the sequencing pipeline. In the study, approximately 160 TCR beta chains were listed as associated with cytomegalovirus. Broadly in line with IMGT annotations, most TCR beta V segments showed up in productive rearrangements about 90% or about 30% of the time in an earlier analysis of a few hundred of the donors. When HLA alleles, especially DR and DQ, strongly co-occurred, attributing TCR associations to individual alleles was difficult. A later genetic analysis associated a missense DCLRE1C variant with V-gene and J-gene trimming of TCR beta chains, and an independent cohort replicated the association.

Receptor amplification or capture employed the immunoSEQ multiplex PCR assay. A mixture of 60 forward primers for TCR Vbeta segments and 13 reverse primers for TCR Jbeta segments was used in the multiplex PCR. The CDR3 region of rearranged TCR beta genes was amplified from genomic DNA by a multiplex PCR assay. The Illumina HiSeq System was used to sequence the amplified TCR beta libraries as 87-base-pair reads. The authors' analysis ran thus. In a later analysis, tens of millions of unique TCR beta chains were counted across the 690 or so repertoires, and approximately 11 million of these chains were shared by at least two donors. To remove PCR and sequencing errors, raw reads were error-corrected and collapsed into unique sequences using a nearest-neighbor algorithm that merged closely related sequences. To assign V, D and J gene segments, CDR3 sequences were aligned to IMGT reference sequences. Each retained sequence needed at least a six-nucleotide match to both a V gene segment and a J gene segment. A rearrangement counted as productive if the CDR3 had no stop codons and remained in frame with V and J, and every other rearrangement counted as non-productive. CDR3 was defined according to IMGT convention as the region running from the second conserved V-encoded cysteine to the conserved J-encoded phenylalanine. Sequences without an unambiguous match to a single V gene segment were excluded from the earlier analysis of 450 to 750 of the donors. An earlier analysis of 500 to 600 of the donors classified V segments as functional when productive rearrangements were above 56.7% and as segregating when the standard deviation between donors was above 5%. A statistical classification framework was built to diagnose cytomegalovirus status from the catalog of TCR beta chain sequences. A later analysis assigned V and J genes by comparing TCR nucleotide sequences with IMGT/GENE-DB human TR gene sequences. Using the TCRdist pipeline, a later analysis assigned CDR3 sequences along with most-parsimonious VDJ recombination scenarios. In a later analysis, each TCR beta chain was defined by its CDR3 amino acid sequence together with its V-gene family, and reads lacking a unique V-gene family were excluded. To address suspected cross-contamination and a sequencing artifact, a later analysis removed approximately 590 highly shared, low-generation-probability nucleotide sequences. In a later analysis, a clonal expansion index for each public chain was calculated from normalized within-repertoire ranks of inferred template counts. In a later analysis, generation probabilities were computed with a VDJ recombination model fitted to out-of-frame rearrangements, and the resulting probabilities were checked against IGoR. In a later analysis, TCR-TCR, TCR-HLA and TCR-CMV co-occurrence was scored with hypergeometric tests, and a repertoire-size bias correction was applied to TCR pairs. A later analysis estimated false discovery rates by permuting HLA or CMV assignments 20 times. In a later analysis, co-occurring TCRs were grouped using DBSCAN, and TCRdist sequence similarity was added for clustering within HLA-allele-positive subsets. For co-occurrence clustering, repertoires with fewer than 30,000 or more than 120,000 public chains were excluded, along with five repertoires with anomalous nucleotide sharing. What TCRdb holds here is the immuneACCESS table cut down to in-frame rearrangements. Part of the clones is not present; checked against another copy, under half of the missing clones reflect an unresolved V gene, and the others are unexplained. D and trimming were read from the DNA, whereas the V and J calls and clone size are those reported in that table. This sample gives roughly 160,000 clones in total; less than 85% of them show up just once. The ten largest make up approximately 1.4% of the sample.

The cohort was made up of roughly 670 healthy bone marrow donors. All cohort members were sampled while nominally healthy, although unrecorded immune exposures were likely present. The donor tested CMV seronegative, placing the donor among the approximately 400 seronegative members of the cohort. A peripheral blood sample was provided by each donor, and peripheral blood mononuclear cells were used for TCR beta sequencing. The Qiagen DNeasy Blood Extraction Kit was used to extract genomic DNA from the blood cell samples. From the germline V gene, CDR1 is SGDLS and CDR2 is YYNGEE. Clipping removes 0 bases from V and 4 bases from J, with 8 as the unmatched junction base count. Measured from the cysteine to the phenylalanine, the CDR3 is 16 residues long. Kept here is only the CDR3 DNA, which spans 48 bases and is read in frame from base 1. Regarding this clone: No cognate antigen has been identified for it. No base quality values were provided; no much bigger clone lies one nucleotide off.

The rearranged chain carries TRBV9 and TRBJ1-2, and 8 bases in between align with TRBD1. Sequenced: PBMCs. This TCR came from a man in his sixties in good health and CMV-seronegative. The sequenced DNA: TGTGCCAGCAGCGTAGCCCGGGACAGGACCGCCTATGGCTACACCTTC. It codes for CASSVARDRTAYGYTF.